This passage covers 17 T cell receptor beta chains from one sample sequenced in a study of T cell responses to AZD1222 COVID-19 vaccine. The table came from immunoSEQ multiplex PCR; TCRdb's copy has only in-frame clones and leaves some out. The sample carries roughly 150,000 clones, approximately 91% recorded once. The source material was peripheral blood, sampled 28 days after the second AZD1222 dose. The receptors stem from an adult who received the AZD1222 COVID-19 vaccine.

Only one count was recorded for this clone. CDR3 protein: CASSLAQGTGFEAFF. Here the CDR3 DNA reads TGTGCCAGCAGCTTAGCACAAGGGACAGGGTTTGAAGCTTTCTTT. This sequence joins TRBV7-9 and TRBJ1-1; 9 bases are a match to TRBD1. Germline assignment: CDR1 SEHNR and CDR2 FQNEAQ (reference sequence). Losses at the gene ends were 0 bases for V and 7 bases for J; bases not matched to a gene: 6. The CDR3 loop spans 15 amino acids.

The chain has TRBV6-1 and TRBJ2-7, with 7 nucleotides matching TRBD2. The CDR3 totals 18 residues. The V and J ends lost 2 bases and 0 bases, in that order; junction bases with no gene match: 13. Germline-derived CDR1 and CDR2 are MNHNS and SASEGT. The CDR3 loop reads CASSERDRRTRPSYEQYF. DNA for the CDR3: TGTGCCAGCAGTGAACGCGACCGCCGGACTAGGCCCTCCTACGAGCAGTACTTC.

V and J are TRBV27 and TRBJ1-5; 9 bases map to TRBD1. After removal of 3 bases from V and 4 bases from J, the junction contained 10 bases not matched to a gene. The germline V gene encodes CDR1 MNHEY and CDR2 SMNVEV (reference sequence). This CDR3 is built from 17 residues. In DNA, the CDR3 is TGTGCCAGCAGTTTTCTCCACTCGGACAGGGGAAATCAGCCCCAGCATTTT. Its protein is CASSFLHSDRGNQPQHF.

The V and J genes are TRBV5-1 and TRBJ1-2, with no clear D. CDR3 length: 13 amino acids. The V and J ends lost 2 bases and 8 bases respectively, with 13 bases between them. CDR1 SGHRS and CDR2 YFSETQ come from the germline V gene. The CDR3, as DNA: TGCGCCAGCAGCTTTTCTGGGAAAGACGGCTACACCTTC. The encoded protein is CASSFSGKDGYTF.

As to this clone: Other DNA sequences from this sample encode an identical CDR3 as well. CDR3 sequence reads: CASSYSAGSNYGYTF. Here the CDR3 DNA reads TGTGCCAGCAGTTACTCAGCGGGGTCCAACTATGGCTACACCTTC. J is TRBJ1-2 and V is TRBV6-5; D remains unclear. The germline V gene encodes CDR1 MNHEY and CDR2 SVGAGI. The CDR3 covers 15 residues. V dropped 0 bases and J dropped 2 bases, with 10 bases sitting between them.

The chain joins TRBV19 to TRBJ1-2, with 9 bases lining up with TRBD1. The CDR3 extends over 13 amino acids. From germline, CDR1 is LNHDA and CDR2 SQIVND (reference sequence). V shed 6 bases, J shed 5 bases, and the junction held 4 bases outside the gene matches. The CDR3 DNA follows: TGTGCCAGTAGCCCGGGACAGGGTTATGGCTACACCTTC. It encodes CASSPGQGYGYTF.

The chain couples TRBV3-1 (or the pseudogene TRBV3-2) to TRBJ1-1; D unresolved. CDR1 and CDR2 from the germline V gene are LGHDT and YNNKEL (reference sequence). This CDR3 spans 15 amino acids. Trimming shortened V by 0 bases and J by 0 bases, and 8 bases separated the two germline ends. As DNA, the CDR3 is TGTGCCAGCAGCCAAGATAAGACGTTGAACACTGAAGCTTTCTTT. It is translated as CASSQDKTLNTEAFF.

CDR3 in DNA: TGTGCCTGGACTGAAGGCAGGGTTTCCTACGAGCAGTACTTC. This codes for CAWTEGRVSYEQYF. The J gene is TRBJ2-7, the V gene TRBV30, with a weak D call TRBD1 (5 bases). Germline-derived CDR1 and CDR2 are GTSNPN and SVGIG (reference sequence). This CDR3 has 14 residues. V shed 4 bases and J shed 1 base, with 14 bases lying between them.

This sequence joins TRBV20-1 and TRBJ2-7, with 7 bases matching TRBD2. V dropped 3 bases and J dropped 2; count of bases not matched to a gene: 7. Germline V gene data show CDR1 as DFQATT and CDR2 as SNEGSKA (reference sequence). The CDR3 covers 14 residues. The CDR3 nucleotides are TGCAGTGCTAGTACGGGACTACTCGCCTACGAGCAGTACTTC. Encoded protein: CSASTGLLAYEQYF.

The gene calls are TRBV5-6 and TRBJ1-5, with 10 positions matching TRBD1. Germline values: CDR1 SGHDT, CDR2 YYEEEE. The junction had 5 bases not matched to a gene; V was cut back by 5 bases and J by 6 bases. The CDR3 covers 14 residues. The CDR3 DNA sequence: TGTGCCAGCAGTCCCGGGACAGGGGCTCAGCCCCAGCATTTT. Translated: CASSPGTGAQPQHF.

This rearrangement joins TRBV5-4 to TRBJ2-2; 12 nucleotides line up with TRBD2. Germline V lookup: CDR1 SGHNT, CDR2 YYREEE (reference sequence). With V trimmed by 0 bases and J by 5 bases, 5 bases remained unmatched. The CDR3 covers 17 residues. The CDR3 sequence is CASSLAGGLAGTGELFF. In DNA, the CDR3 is TGTGCCAGCAGCTTGGCCGGGGGACTAGCGGGTACCGGGGAGCTGTTTTTT.

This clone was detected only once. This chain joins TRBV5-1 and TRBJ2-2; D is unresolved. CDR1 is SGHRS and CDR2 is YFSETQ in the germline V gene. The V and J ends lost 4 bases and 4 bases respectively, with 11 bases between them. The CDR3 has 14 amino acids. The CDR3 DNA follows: TGCGCCAGCAGCCCCTTCGCGTCCACCGGGGAGCTGTTTTTT. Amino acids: CASSPFASTGELFF. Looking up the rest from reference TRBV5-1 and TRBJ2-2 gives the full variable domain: KAGVTQTPRYLIKTRGQQVTLSCSPISGHRSVSWYQQTPGQGLQFLFEYFSETQRNKGNFPGRFSGRQFSNSRSEMNVSTLELGDSALYLCASSPFASTGELFFGEGSRLTVL.

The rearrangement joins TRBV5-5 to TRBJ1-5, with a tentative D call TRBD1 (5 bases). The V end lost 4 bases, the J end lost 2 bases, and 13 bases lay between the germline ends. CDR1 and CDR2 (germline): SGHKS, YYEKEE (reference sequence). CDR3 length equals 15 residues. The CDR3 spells CASSRGGQGNQPQHF. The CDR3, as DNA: TGTGCCAGCAGCAGGGGTGGTCAGGGCAATCAGCCCCAGCATTTT.

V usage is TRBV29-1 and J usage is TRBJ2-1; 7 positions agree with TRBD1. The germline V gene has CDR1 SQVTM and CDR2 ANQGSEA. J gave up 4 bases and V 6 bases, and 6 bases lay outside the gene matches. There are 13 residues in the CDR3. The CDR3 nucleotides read TGCAGCGTAACCGGGACAGCTTACAATGAGCAGTTCTTC. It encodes CSVTGTAYNEQFF.

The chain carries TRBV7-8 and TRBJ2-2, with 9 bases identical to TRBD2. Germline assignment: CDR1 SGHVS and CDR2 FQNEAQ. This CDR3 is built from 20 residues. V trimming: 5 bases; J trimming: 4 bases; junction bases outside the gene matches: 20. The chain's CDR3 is CASSPGRRTSATRGTGELFF. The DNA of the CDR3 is TGTGCCAGCAGCCCGGGTAGGAGGACTAGCGCTACCCGGGGCACCGGGGAGCTGTTTTTT. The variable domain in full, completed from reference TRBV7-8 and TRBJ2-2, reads GAGVSQSPRYKVAKRGQDVALRCDPISGHVSLFWYQQALGQGPEFLTYFQNEAQLDKSGLPSDRFFAERPEGSVSTLKIQRTQQEDSAVYLCASSPGRRTSATRGTGELFFGEGSRLTVL.

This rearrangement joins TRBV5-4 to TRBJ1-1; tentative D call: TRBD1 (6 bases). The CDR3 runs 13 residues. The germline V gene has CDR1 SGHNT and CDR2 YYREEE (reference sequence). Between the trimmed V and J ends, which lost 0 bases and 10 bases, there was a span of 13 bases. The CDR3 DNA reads TGTGCCAGCAGCTTGGAAGCAGGGGATGGAGCTTTCTTT. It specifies CASSLEAGDGAFF.

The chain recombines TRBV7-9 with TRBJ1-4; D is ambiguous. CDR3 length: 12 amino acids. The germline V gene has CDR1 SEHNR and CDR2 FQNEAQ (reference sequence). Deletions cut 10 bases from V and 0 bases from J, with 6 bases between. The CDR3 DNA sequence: TGTGCCATACAACCAACTAATGAAAAACTGTTTTTT. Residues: CAIQPTNEKLFF.